These 14 T cell receptor beta chains came from one sample sequenced in a study of breast tumors, draining lymph nodes, adjacent tissues. MiXCR, run by TCRdb on the multiplex PCR reads, gives a single entry per CDR3 protein. The table lists some 10,000 distinct CDR3 sequences, roughly 53% of them singletons. The sample was breast tumor tissue. The receptors were gathered from a female donor with breast cancer. Some clones in this sample may be carry-over from other donors' samples.

The chain has TRBV5-1 and TRBJ2-3; perhaps TRBD1 as D (6 bases). Germline V gives CDR1 SGHRS, CDR2 YFSETQ. V lost 4 bases to trimming and J lost 3 bases, with 12 bases between them. The CDR3 sequence is 14 residues long. The CDR3 spells CASSRDTGTDTQYF. DNA of the CDR3: TGCGCCAGCAGCCGGGACACGGGAACAGATACGCAGTATTTT.

CDR3 amino acids: CASSQILPGSTGELFF. CDR3 sequence (DNA): TGTGCCAGCAGCCAAATCCTTCCCGGGAGCACCGGGGAGCTGTTTTTT. The chain is built from TRBV14 and TRBJ2-2, with D perhaps matching TRBD2 (6 bases). Per germline, CDR1 SGHDN and CDR2 FVKESK. CDR3 size: 16 residues. The V gene lost 2 bases and the J gene lost 4 bases, with 14 bases spanning the gap.

The CDR3 loop is CASSEAGGLTNYGYTF. In DNA form, the CDR3 reads TGTGCCAGCAGTGAAGCCGGGGGGTTGACTAACTATGGCTACACCTTC. The V and J genes are TRBV2 and TRBJ1-2; D is perhaps TRBD1 (5 bases). This CDR3 is built from 16 residues. V was shortened by 0 bases and J by 0 bases, with 11 bases between the two germline ends. Germline CDR1 SNHLY, CDR2 FYNNEI.

The CDR3 loop is CASSSRVSDNEQFF. In nucleotides, the CDR3 is TGTGCCAGCAGTAGCAGGGTATCGGACAATGAGCAGTTCTTC. The genes are TRBV3-1 and TRBJ2-1, with D possibly TRBD1 on 5 matching bases. The germline V and J ends were trimmed by 6 bases and 5 bases, with 14 bases remaining between them. Germline V gives CDR1 LGHDT, CDR2 YNNKEL (reference sequence). The CDR3 extends over 14 amino acids.

The chain couples TRBV7-2 to TRBJ1-2; D remains ambiguous. In germline, CDR1 is SGHTA, CDR2 FQGNSA. V was trimmed by 1 base and J by 4 bases, leaving 16 bases between them. The CDR3 runs 16 residues. CDR3: CASSLDGTGLGYGYTF. CDR3 DNA: TGTGCCAGCAGCTTAGATGGTACCGGTTTGGGCTATGGCTACACCTTC.

V gene TRBV27 combines with J gene TRBJ2-7, with TRBD2 as a possible D gene (6 bases). The germline gives CDR1 MNHEY, CDR2 SMNVEV (reference sequence). CDR3 size: 14 residues. Trimming took 6 bases from V and 6 from J, leaving 18 bases between them. The CDR3 protein is CASSPGTGGAEQYF. The CDR3 nucleotides are TGTGCCAGCAGCCCGGGGACTGGCGGGGCCGAGCAGTACTTC.

V usage is TRBV5-1 and J usage is TRBJ2-5; a weak D match, TRBD2 (5 bases). Germline CDR1 SGHRS, CDR2 YFSETQ. V lost 0 bases, J lost 1 base, and 7 bases lay in between. The CDR3 contains 14 residues. The CDR3 DNA sequence: TGCGCCAGCAGCTTGGGGGGAGTCCAAGAGACCCAGTACTTC. It yields the protein CASSLGGVQETQYF.

The chain has TRBV2 and TRBJ1-2; D is uncertain. The V gene's germline CDR1 is SNHLY and CDR2 FYNNEI. The V end lost 7 bases, the J end lost 3 bases, and 6 bases lay between the germline ends. CDR3 length: 11 residues. CDR3 region: CASTADYGYTF. The CDR3 DNA follows: TGTGCCAGCACGGCCGACTATGGCTACACCTTC.

This clonotype qualifies as medium-sized. J is TRBJ2-3 and V is TRBV12-3 or TRBV12-4; D may correspond to TRBD1 or TRBD2 (5 bases each). This CDR3 is built from 14 residues. V was shortened by 7 bases and J by 4 bases, with 15 bases between the two germline ends. CDR3 coding DNA: TGTGCCAGCACCCTGTCCAGGGACGCAGATACGCAGTATTTT. This gives the protein CASTLSRDADTQYF.

This clonotype was seen only once. J is TRBJ2-1 and V is TRBV24-1, with a possible D match to TRBD2 (5 bases). The CDR3 sequence is 14 residues long. V lost 3 bases and J 3 bases, leaving 8 bases between the germline ends. Germline V lookup: CDR1 KGHDR, CDR2 SFDVKD. As DNA, the CDR3 is TGTGCCACCAGTGATAGCGGTGACTACAATGAGCAGTTCTTC. This gives the protein CATSDSGDYNEQFF.

The J gene is TRBJ2-3, the V gene TRBV6-1; D tentatively fits TRBD1 or TRBD2 (6 bases each). CDR3 length: 14 amino acids. Between the trimmed V and J ends, which lost 6 bases and 0 bases, there was a span of 10 bases. Germline V gene sequence: CDR1 MNHNS, CDR2 SASEGT. The CDR3 sequence is CASSRGPSTDTQYF. The CDR3 DNA sequence: TGTGCCAGCAGCCGGGGGCCTAGCACAGATACGCAGTATTTT.

By frequency in the sample, this clonotype is medium-sized. The rearrangement uses TRBV6-1 and TRBJ2-7; possible D gene TRBD2, 5 bases. CDR1 is MNHNS and CDR2 is SASEGT in the germline V gene. Trimming left V 1 base short and J 3 bases short, with 10 bases between. The CDR3 is made up of 14 amino acids. As DNA, the CDR3 is TGTGCCAGCAGTGAAGTTGAGGGAAGCTACGAGCAGTACGTC. Amino acid sequence: CASSEVEGSYEQYV.

This clonotype has only a few counts. The chain carries TRBV20-1 and TRBJ2-3; 9 positions match TRBD1. Germline CDR1 reads DFQATT; CDR2 reads SNEGSKA (reference sequence). The CDR3 spans 14 residues. V was pared by 7 bases and J by 1 base, with 6 bases of the junction left unmatched. In DNA form, the CDR3 reads TGCAGTGTCGACAGGGGGTTCGGCACAGATACGCAGTATTTT. Translated, it gives CSVDRGFGTDTQYF.

Worth noting for this clonotype: The junction differs from germline at one of its ends, possibly a read error. The V and J genes are TRBV20-1 and TRBJ1-2; TRBD1 matches 9 bases. Per germline, CDR1 DFQATT and CDR2 SNEGSKA (reference sequence). The CDR3 is 15 residues long. This CDR3 reads CSARDREDANYGHTF. CDR3 DNA: TGCAGTGCAAGGGACAGGGAGGACGCTAACTATGGCCACACCTTC.